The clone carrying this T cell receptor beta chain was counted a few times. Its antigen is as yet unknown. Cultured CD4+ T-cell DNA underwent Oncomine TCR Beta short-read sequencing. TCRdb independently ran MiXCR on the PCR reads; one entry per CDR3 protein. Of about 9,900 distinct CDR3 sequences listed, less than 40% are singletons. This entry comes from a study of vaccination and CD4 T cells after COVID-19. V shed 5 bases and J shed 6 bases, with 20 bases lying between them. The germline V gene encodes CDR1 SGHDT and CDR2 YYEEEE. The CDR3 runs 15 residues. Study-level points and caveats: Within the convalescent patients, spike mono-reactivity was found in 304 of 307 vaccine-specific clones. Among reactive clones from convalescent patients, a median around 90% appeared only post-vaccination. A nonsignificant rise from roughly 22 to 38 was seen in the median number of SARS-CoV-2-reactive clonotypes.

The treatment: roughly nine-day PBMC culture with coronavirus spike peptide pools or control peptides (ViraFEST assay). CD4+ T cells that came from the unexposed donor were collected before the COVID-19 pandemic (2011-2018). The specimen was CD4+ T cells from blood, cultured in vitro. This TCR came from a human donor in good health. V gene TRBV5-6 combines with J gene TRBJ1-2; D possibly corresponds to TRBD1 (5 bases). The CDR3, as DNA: TGTGCCAGCAGTTTGTATTCCGGCGGGGACCATGGCTACACCTTC. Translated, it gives CASSLYSGGDHGYTF.